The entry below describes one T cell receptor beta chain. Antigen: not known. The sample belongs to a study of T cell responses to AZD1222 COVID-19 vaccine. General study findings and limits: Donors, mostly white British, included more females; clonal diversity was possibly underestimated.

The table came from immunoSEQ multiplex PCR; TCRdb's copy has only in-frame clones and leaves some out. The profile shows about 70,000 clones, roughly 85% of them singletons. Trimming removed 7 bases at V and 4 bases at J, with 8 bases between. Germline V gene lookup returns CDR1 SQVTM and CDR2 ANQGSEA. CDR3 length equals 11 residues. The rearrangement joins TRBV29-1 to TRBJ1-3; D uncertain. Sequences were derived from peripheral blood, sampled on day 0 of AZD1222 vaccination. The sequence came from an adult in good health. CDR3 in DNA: TGCAGCGCCAGGTTGGGAAACACCATATATTTT. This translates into CSARLGNTIYF.